What follows are 5 T cell receptor beta chains derived from one specimen sequenced in a study of post-analysis software for immune sequencing data. The study, taken as a whole, reports: Included in a set of five TRBV segments more frequent in patients than controls were TRBV5-6, TRBV5-1 and TRBV20-1.

These receptors lack a known antigen. Prepared TCR beta cDNA libraries contained unique molecular identifiers. From the PCR reads, TCRdb called clonotypes with MiXCR, one entry per CDR3 protein. Of 380,000 or so distinct CDR3 sequences detected, around a third appear once; the ten largest clones hold around an eighth. Sequenced: blood. The source of these receptors is a girl between 5 and 17 years old with multiple sclerosis.

In this sample, this clonotype turned up a few times. The J gene is TRBJ1-5, the V gene TRBV7-2, with TRBD1 as a possible D gene (5 bases). The V end was cut by 1 base, the J end by 0 bases, with 13 bases between. The CDR3 has 17 amino acids. Germline loops: CDR1 SGHTA, CDR2 FQGNSA. As DNA, the CDR3 is TGTGCCAGCAGCTTAGTACTGACAGCCTATAGCAATCAGCCCCAGCATTTT. Protein sequence: CASSLVLTAYSNQPQHF.

This clonotype was seen at least ten times. This chain uses TRBV10-3 with TRBJ2-1; 9 bases match TRBD1. The CDR3 is 16 amino acids. V lost 6 bases to trimming and J lost 6 bases; unmatched junction nucleotides: 12. Germline lookup yields CDR1 ENHRY and CDR2 SYGVKD. For the CDR3, the DNA is TGTGCCATCAGACAATCCACCGGGACAGGGCCCAATGAGCAGTTCTTC. Its protein product is CAIRQSTGTGPNEQFF.

The chain uses TRBV10-2 and TRBJ2-5; possibly TRBD1 or TRBD2 for D (5 bases each). V was shortened by 6 bases and J by 11 bases, with 16 bases between the two germline ends. This CDR3 comprises 12 residues. Germline-derived CDR1 and CDR2 are WSHSY and SAAADI. Written as DNA, the CDR3 is TGCGCCAGCAGCGGGGCCATCAATGAGCAGTACTTC. Amino acids: CASSGAINEQYF.

The chain combines TRBV29-1 with TRBJ1-2, with 12 bases identical to TRBD1. The CDR3 contains 15 residues. V shed 6 bases and J 3 bases; nucleotides not matched to a gene: 8. Germline CDR1 and CDR2: SQVTM and ANQGSEA. The DNA for the CDR3 is TGCAGCGTCCTCCGGGACAGGGGGCTTGACTATGGCTACACCTTC. This gives the protein CSVLRDRGLDYGYTF.

The table lists this clonotype with a few counts. The rearrangement joins TRBV30 to TRBJ2-1; possible D gene TRBD2, 6 bases. V was clipped by 5 bases and J by 4 bases, with 9 bases between them. This CDR3 comprises 12 residues. The V gene's germline CDR1 is GTSNPN and CDR2 SVGIG (reference sequence). CDR3 region: CAWVGGYNEQFF. CDR3 coding DNA: TGTGCCTGGGTGGGGGGTTACAATGAGCAGTTCTTC.